The TCR beta chain described here comes from a study of T cell responses to AZD1222 COVID-19 vaccine. Between the trimmed V and J ends, which lost 1 base and 4 bases, there was a span of 10 bases. This CDR3 is 14 amino acids long. Germline V gene data show CDR1 as GTSNPN and CDR2 as SVGIG (reference sequence). Clones were sequenced by immunoSEQ multiplex PCR, and TCRdb holds only the in-frame ones, with some missing. The profile shows almost 70,000 clones, approximately 80% of them singletons. J is TRBJ1-4 and V is TRBV30; D is perhaps TRBD1 (5 bases). This clonotype was sampled from an adult who received the AZD1222 COVID-19 vaccine. Sequencing used peripheral blood, obtained 28 days after the second AZD1222 dose. The CDR3 DNA follows: TGTGCCTGGAGTGCCGGGGCAATTAATGAAAAACTGTTTTTT. This encodes CAWSAGAINEKLFF.